These 19 T cell receptor beta chains were sequenced from one sample in a study of cytomegalovirus exposure and HLA in healthy donors. This PCR relied on a set of 60 Vbeta primers and 13 Jbeta primers. Using immunoSEQ multiplex PCR, the repertoire was profiled, and TCRdb retains in-frame clones only, with some absent. The sample carries some 160,000 clones, 80% to 90% recorded once. Sequences were obtained from PBMCs. The origin of the receptors is a young man in good health and CMV-seronegative.

The CDR3 loop is CASSEPPGVQETQYF. As DNA, the CDR3 is TGTGCCAGCAGTGAACCTCCGGGGGTCCAAGAGACCCAGTACTTC. V usage is TRBV25-1 and J usage is TRBJ2-5; D possibly corresponds to TRBD2 (6 bases). V lost 2 bases to trimming and J lost 1 base, with 11 bases between them. The germline CDR1 and CDR2 sequences are MGHDK and SYGVNS. The CDR3 has 15 residues.

The J gene is TRBJ1-1, the V gene TRBV28, with 7 bases matching TRBD1. Germline V gene lookup returns CDR1 MDHEN and CDR2 SYDVKM. The CDR3 contains 13 residues. V lost 8 bases, J lost 0 bases, and 3 bases stayed unmatched. The CDR3 DNA reads as TGTGCCAGCCCGGACAGGATGAACACTGAAGCTTTCTTT. It codes for CASPDRMNTEAFF.

The J gene is TRBJ1-1, the V gene TRBV19; possible D gene TRBD1, 5 bases. This CDR3 contains 14 residues. Trimming took 6 bases from V and 1 from J, leaving 12 bases between them. The germline V gene has CDR1 LNHDA and CDR2 SQIVND (reference sequence). The DNA for the CDR3 is TGTGCCAGTAGACCCGCAGGGTGGAACACTGAAGCTTTCTTT. This gives the protein CASRPAGWNTEAFF.

The rearrangement joins TRBV9 to TRBJ1-2, with 8 bases identical to TRBD1. The CDR3 is 19 amino acids. CDR1 is SGDLS, CDR2 YYNGEE, per germline. V shed 0 bases, J shed 2 bases, and the junction held 15 bases outside the gene matches. CDR3 bases: TGTGCCAGCAGCGTAGGGTTAGGGACAGGCGAGTCACCAAACTATGGCTACACCTTC. Protein product: CASSVGLGTGESPNYGYTF.

V and J are TRBV7-9 and TRBJ1-2; D possibly corresponds to TRBD1 (6 bases). The germline CDR1 and CDR2 sequences are SEHNR and FQNEAQ (reference sequence). CDR3 length equals 14 residues. The V gene lost 1 base and the J gene lost 5 bases, with 11 bases spanning the gap. The CDR3 protein is CASSLEQGDYGYTF. CDR3 sequence (DNA): TGTGCCAGCAGCTTAGAACAGGGCGATTATGGCTACACCTTC.

For the CDR3, the DNA is TGCGCCAGCAGTCGAGTAGGGGCAGGGGATGGTGGTGGCTACACCTTC. Translated: CASSRVGAGDGGGYTF. The chain uses TRBV4-1 and TRBJ1-2; D perhaps matches TRBD1 (6 bases). The V end lost 6 bases, the J end lost 7 bases, and 24 bases lay between the germline ends. CDR3 length: 16 amino acids. Looked up from germline, CDR1 is MGHRA and CDR2 is YSYEKL.

This clone was picked up one time. The rearrangement links TRBV9 to TRBJ2-1, with 7 bases fitting TRBD1. The length of the CDR3 is 15 residues. Germline V CDR1 and CDR2: SGDLS, YYNGEE. With V trimmed by 1 base and J by 4 bases, 5 bases remained unmatched. Here the CDR3 DNA reads TGTGCCAGCAGCGTACAGGACAGGCCGTACAATGAGCAGTTCTTC. It specifies CASSVQDRPYNEQFF. The full variable domain, with the rest looked up from reference TRBV9 and TRBJ2-1, is DSGVTQTPKHLITATGQRVTLRCSPRSGDLSVYWYQQSLDQGLQFLIQYYNGEERAKGNILERFSAQQFPDLHSELNLSSLELGDSALYFCASSVQDRPYNEQFFGPGTRLTVL.

This sequence joins TRBV18 and TRBJ1-1; no reliable D call. The V gene lost 6 bases and the J gene lost 5 bases, with 13 bases spanning the gap. CDR1 is KGHSH, CDR2 LQKENI, per germline. CDR3 length: 13 amino acids. DNA for the CDR3: TGTGCCAGCTCGTCCAGTTGGGAGACTGAAGCTTTCTTT. It translates to CASSSSWETEAFF.

This sequence joins TRBV5-1 and TRBJ2-7; 7 bases are a match to TRBD1. V dropped 4 bases and J dropped 6; count of bases not matched to a gene: 10. The length of the CDR3 is 14 residues. Looked up from germline, CDR1 is SGHRS and CDR2 is YFSETQ. Here the CDR3 DNA reads TGCGCCAGCAGCGCCGGGGACAGCCGATTCGAGCAGTACTTC. Its protein is CASSAGDSRFEQYF.

V usage is TRBV6-5 and J usage is TRBJ2-1, with D unclear. The CDR3 extends over 15 amino acids. Germline lookup yields CDR1 MNHEY and CDR2 SVGAGI. Trimming pared 3 bases from V and 0 bases from J, leaving 9 bases between. The CDR3 is CASSYVVSSYNEQFF. The CDR3 DNA follows: TGTGCCAGCAGTTATGTGGTCAGCTCCTACAATGAGCAGTTCTTC.

The chain has TRBV6-5 and TRBJ1-2; TRBD1 aligns across 10 bases. J was trimmed by 1 base and V by 8 bases; bases with no gene match: 7. From germline, CDR1 is MNHEY and CDR2 SVGAGI. The CDR3 contains 15 residues. CDR3 in DNA: TGTGCCAGCGGGACTTGGACAGGGGGTAACTATGGCTACACCTTC. Residues: CASGTWTGGNYGYTF.

The chain has TRBV4-1 and TRBJ2-5, with 12 bases aligning to TRBD1. Unmatched junction bases numbered 10, after V lost 3 bases and J lost 5 bases. The CDR3 totals 17 residues. Looked up from germline, CDR1 is MGHRA and CDR2 is YSYEKL. CDR3 DNA sequence: TGCGCCAGCAGCCAGGCCGGGACAGGGGGCGTAAGGGAGACCCAGTACTTC. Its protein product is CASSQAGTGGVRETQYF.

This clone has just one count. The chain joins TRBV27 to TRBJ2-1, with TRBD1 as a possible D gene (5 bases). CDR1 and CDR2 from the germline V gene are MNHEY and SMNVEV (reference sequence). Trimming removed 2 bases at V and 9 bases at J, with 8 bases between. The CDR3 is 12 residues long. The CDR3 region has the DNA TGTGCCAGCAGTTTAGTTGGGGCTGAGCAGTTCTTC. The encoded protein is CASSLVGAEQFF.

CDR3 residues: CASSQGQGREKLFF. The CDR3 DNA reads as TGTGCCAGCAGCCAAGGACAGGGTCGGGAAAAACTGTTTTTT. This chain links TRBV7-9 with TRBJ1-4, with TRBD1 matching 8 bases. Germline V gene sequence: CDR1 SEHNR, CDR2 FQNEAQ (reference sequence). The CDR3 consists of 14 residues. With 5 bases clipped from V and 8 bases from J, the junction kept 7 bases outside the gene matches.

This chain links TRBV6-1 with TRBJ1-5; tentatively, D is TRBD1 (5 bases). Trimming removed 5 bases from V and 6 bases from J, with 14 bases in between. Per germline, CDR1 MNHNS and CDR2 SASEGT. The CDR3 extends over 14 amino acids. CDR3 nucleotides: TGTGCCAGCAGTCCCCGGGGGGACGGTCAGCCCCAGCATTTT. Translating gives CASSPRGDGQPQHF.

This sequence joins TRBV10-3 and TRBJ1-1; the match to TRBD1 covers 8 bases. Germline lookup yields CDR1 ENHRY and CDR2 SYGVKD. The CDR3 runs 13 residues. With V trimmed by 8 bases and J by 1 base, 3 bases remained unmatched. The CDR3 DNA sequence: TGTGCCATCGTGGGGACAGGGAACACTGAAGCTTTCTTT. The encoded protein is CAIVGTGNTEAFF.

This clone was seen a handful of times. V is TRBV5-4 and J is TRBJ1-1; perhaps TRBD1 as D (5 bases). The germline V gene has CDR1 SGHNT and CDR2 YYREEE (reference sequence). The V and J ends lost 0 bases and 0 bases respectively, with 6 bases between them. This CDR3 spans 14 amino acids. CDR3 in amino acids: CASSLEGLNTEAFF. DNA for the CDR3: TGTGCCAGCAGCTTGGAGGGGTTGAACACTGAAGCTTTCTTT.

The V gene is TRBV27, the J gene TRBJ2-5; D is possibly TRBD1 (5 bases). The CDR3 sequence is 13 residues long. V was pared by 5 bases and J by 5 bases, with 12 bases between. CDR1 MNHEY and CDR2 SMNVEV come from the germline V gene (reference sequence). The CDR3 coding sequence is TGTGCCAGCAGTCTATATGGGGCGGAGACCCAGTACTTC. Translated: CASSLYGAETQYF.

This sequence joins TRBV11-2 and TRBJ1-2; the match to TRBD1 covers 7 bases. The CDR3 totals 13 residues. Germline-derived CDR1 and CDR2 are SGHAT and FQNNGV. The V and J ends lost 5 bases and 3 bases, in that order; junction bases with no gene match: 3. CDR3 amino acids: CASSQGGDYGYTF. CDR3 coding DNA: TGTGCCAGCAGCCAGGGGGGAGACTATGGCTACACCTTC.